The 22 T cell receptor beta chains below come from one sample, sequenced in a study of vaccination and CD4 T cells after COVID-19. The Oncomine TCR Beta short-read assay was applied to DNA of cultured CD4+ T cells. TCRdb re-analysed the PCR reads in MiXCR, keeping a single row per CDR3 protein. The repertoire holds some 11,000 distinct CDR3 sequences, with approximately 60% as singletons. These receptors lack a known antigen. This sample's treatment: approximately 9-day PBMC culture with coronavirus spike peptide pools or control peptides (ViraFEST assay). Sequencing used CD4+ T cells from blood, cultured in vitro, obtained before SARS-CoV-2 vaccination. The receptors here all came from a human donor who had recovered from COVID-19.

The J gene is TRBJ2-1, the V gene TRBV6-2 or TRBV6-3; TRBD2 matches at 13 bases. The CDR3 runs 15 residues. Trimming removed 2 bases from V and 8 bases from J; junction bases left unmatched: 3. Per germline, CDR1 MNHEY and CDR2 SVGEGT. Here the CDR3 DNA reads TGTGCCAGCAGTTACGGACTAGCGGGAGTTTATGAGCAGTTCTTC. Its protein is CASSYGLAGVYEQFF.

Only a few counts were recorded for this clonotype. J is TRBJ2-3 and V is TRBV20-1, with 7 bases aligning to TRBD2. The CDR3 loop spans 14 amino acids. J was trimmed by 3 bases and V by 0 bases; bases with no gene match: 3. Germline-derived CDR1 and CDR2 are DFQATT and SNEGSKA (reference sequence). The CDR3 coding sequence is TGCAGTGCTAGAGACGGGAGGCGAACAGATACGCAGTATTTT. Translation: CSARDGRRTDTQYF.

This clonotype was recorded once. Written as DNA, the CDR3 is TGCAGTGCTAGCATCTCGGGGAGGTGGTACGAGCAGTACTTC. This encodes CSASISGRWYEQYF. This chain uses TRBV20-1 with TRBJ2-7; weak D call: TRBD2 (6 bases). Trimming stripped 3 bases from V and 4 bases from J, with 16 bases between. Germline V gene sequence: CDR1 DFQATT, CDR2 SNEGSKA (reference sequence). The CDR3 consists of 14 residues.

This clonotype was recorded a few times. This chain joins TRBV7-8 and TRBJ2-7, with a possible D match to TRBD2 (5 bases). V shed 6 bases and J shed 4 bases, with 22 bases lying between them. This CDR3 region has 16 residues. Germline CDR1 is SGHVS and CDR2 is FQNEAQ. CDR3: CASRPRGSGPPYEQYF. In DNA form, the CDR3 reads TGTGCCAGCAGGCCGAGAGGGTCAGGTCCCCCATACGAGCAGTACTTC.

The chain has TRBV12-3 or TRBV12-4 and TRBJ1-1, with D possibly being TRBD1 (6 bases). V was pared by 6 bases and J by 2 bases, with 10 bases between. CDR3 size: 13 residues. In DNA form, the CDR3 reads TGTGCCAGCAGGGCCAGGGGAAACACTGAAGCTTTCTTT. This codes for CASRARGNTEAFF.

The genes are TRBV29-1 and TRBJ1-1; no firm D call. Germline V lookup: CDR1 SQVTM, CDR2 ANQGSEA. Trimming left V 1 base short and J 4 bases short, with 4 bases between. This CDR3 has 11 amino acids. This chain's CDR3 is CSVEVGTEAFF. The CDR3 bases are TGCAGCGTTGAAGTAGGCACTGAAGCTTTCTTT.

The rearrangement uses TRBV6-1 and TRBJ2-2, with TRBD2 identical over 11 bases. Germline V CDR1 and CDR2: MNHNS, SASEGT. V gave up 2 bases and J gave up 6 bases; unmatched junction bases: 5. This CDR3 comprises 16 residues. The chain's CDR3 is CASSELGLAVPGELFF. CDR3 nucleotides: TGTGCCAGCAGTGAACTGGGACTAGCGGTCCCCGGGGAGCTGTTTTTT.

The table lists this clonotype with a few counts. The chain uses TRBV20-1 and TRBJ1-2; D is undetermined. Trimming stripped 3 bases from V and 3 bases from J, with 11 bases between. The CDR3 covers 13 residues. Germline values: CDR1 DFQATT, CDR2 SNEGSKA (reference sequence). For the CDR3, the DNA is TGCAGTGCTAGCACCGATGGTTACTATGGCTACACCTTC. It translates to CSASTDGYYGYTF.

This chain links TRBV2 with TRBJ2-3, with 13 bases that match TRBD2. CDR1 SNHLY and CDR2 FYNNEI come from the germline V gene. This CDR3 has 15 amino acids. After removal of 4 bases from V and 3 bases from J, the junction contained 1 base not matched to a gene. CDR3 nucleotides: TGTGCCAGCAGTGGGACTAGCGGGGGAACAGATACGCAGTATTTT. It codes for CASSGTSGGTDTQYF.

The chain is built from TRBV7-2 and TRBJ1-5; perhaps TRBD1 as D (6 bases). The V end lost 3 bases, the J end lost 0 bases, and 9 bases lay between the germline ends. Germline CDR1 and CDR2: SGHTA and FQGNSA. This CDR3 is 15 amino acids long. The CDR3 here is CASSLTGASNQPQHF. The CDR3 nucleotides are TGTGCCAGCAGCTTGACAGGTGCTAGCAATCAGCCCCAGCATTTT.

CDR3 amino acids: CSVLTDVETQYF. CDR3 DNA: TGCAGCGTTTTGACAGACGTGGAGACCCAGTACTTC. The chain recombines TRBV29-1 with TRBJ2-5, with D possibly TRBD1 on 5 matching bases. Between the trimmed V and J ends, which lost 5 bases and 5 bases, there was a span of 12 bases. The CDR3 loop spans 12 amino acids. The germline CDR1 and CDR2 sequences are SQVTM and ANQGSEA.

The table lists this clonotype with a few counts. This sequence joins TRBV27 and TRBJ1-2; 9 bases map to TRBD1. V gave up 4 bases and J gave up 4 bases; unmatched junction bases: 10. Germline V gene sequence: CDR1 MNHEY, CDR2 SMNVEV (reference sequence). The CDR3 spans 16 residues. The CDR3 nucleotides read TGTGCCAGCAGTTCTCGGACAGGGGAGAATCCCTATGGCTACACCTTC. It yields the protein CASSSRTGENPYGYTF.

The V call is TRBV6-5, the J call TRBJ1-5, with D perhaps matching TRBD1 (5 bases). The CDR3 is 16 residues long. The V gene lost 2 bases and the J gene lost 2 bases, with 13 bases spanning the gap. The germline CDR1 and CDR2 sequences are MNHEY and SVGAGI. For the CDR3, the DNA is TGTGCCAGCAGTTACGTGGGGGGAAGTCGCAATCAGCCCCAGCATTTT. This sequence encodes CASSYVGGSRNQPQHF.

V usage is TRBV10-3 and J usage is TRBJ1-1, with D possibly being TRBD1 (5 bases). Germline V gene sequence: CDR1 ENHRY, CDR2 SYGVKD. The CDR3 totals 14 residues. V shed 4 bases and J shed 3 bases, with 12 bases lying between them. CDR3 in DNA: TGTGCCATCAGTGTCGGGGGGGGGGACACTGAAGCTTTCTTT. As protein: CAISVGGGDTEAFF.

This clonotype was observed a few times. The V call is TRBV11-3, the J call TRBJ1-6; TRBD1 might be the D (6 bases). The CDR3 is made up of 16 amino acids. CDR1 SGHNT and CDR2 YENEEA come from the germline V gene. V dropped 3 bases and J dropped 3 bases, with 12 bases sitting between them. CDR3 sequence: CASSLGGEVYNSPLHF. DNA for the CDR3: TGTGCCAGCAGCTTGGGGGGCGAAGTCTATAATTCACCCCTCCACTTT.

The gene calls are TRBV15 and TRBJ2-7; D possibly corresponds to TRBD2 (6 bases). V shed 5 bases and J shed 4 bases, with 18 bases lying between them. The V gene's germline CDR1 is LNHNV and CDR2 YYDKDF (reference sequence). The CDR3 is 15 amino acids. The CDR3, as DNA: TGTGCCACCAGCCCCCGGGACTTCGGCGTATACGAGCAGTACTTC. This gives the protein CATSPRDFGVYEQYF.

The chain links TRBV7-2 to TRBJ2-7; tentatively, D is TRBD1 or TRBD2 (5 bases each). This CDR3 contains 11 residues. Per the germline V gene, CDR1 is SGHTA and CDR2 is FQGNSA. The germline V and J ends were trimmed by 4 bases and 8 bases, with 9 bases remaining between them. The CDR3 protein is CASSSGPKQYF. DNA of the CDR3: TGTGCCAGCAGCTCGGGACCAAAGCAGTACTTC.

This chain uses TRBV6-1 with TRBJ1-5; tentatively, D is TRBD1 (5 bases). This CDR3 is 12 amino acids long. Germline V gene sequence: CDR1 MNHNS, CDR2 SASEGT. Trimming took 8 bases from V and 1 from J, leaving 6 bases between them. The CDR3 loop reads CASEGSNQPQHF. The CDR3 nucleotides read TGTGCCAGCGAGGGGAGCAATCAGCCCCAGCATTTT.

The chain combines TRBV11-3 with TRBJ2-4, with 10 bases fitting TRBD2. After removal of 5 bases from V and 6 bases from J, the junction contained 7 bases not matched to a gene. The CDR3 contains 15 residues. CDR1 is SGHNT, CDR2 YENEEA, per germline. The CDR3 bases are TGTGCCAGCAGCCCGCTTAGCGGGGGGATAAACATTCAGTACTTC. Translated, it gives CASSPLSGGINIQYF.

The rearrangement links TRBV12-3 or TRBV12-4 to TRBJ1-2; tentative D call: TRBD1 (5 bases). V lost 3 bases and J 6 bases, leaving 11 bases between the germline ends. The CDR3 sequence is 13 residues long. This chain's CDR3 is CASSLLQGNGYTF. CDR3 sequence (DNA): TGTGCCAGCAGTTTGCTTCAGGGTAATGGCTACACCTTC.

This rearrangement joins TRBV7-9 to TRBJ2-3; no definite D call. The germline V gene encodes CDR1 SEHNR and CDR2 FQNEAQ (reference sequence). This CDR3 is built from 14 residues. Trimming cost V 1 base and J 4 bases, with 9 bases left between them. The CDR3, as DNA: TGTGCCAGCAGCTTAGTCAGTGAGGCAGATACGCAGTATTTT. It yields the protein CASSLVSEADTQYF.

The V gene is TRBV27, the J gene TRBJ2-3; D is perhaps TRBD1 (6 bases). Germline-derived CDR1 and CDR2 are MNHEY and SMNVEV (reference sequence). The CDR3 runs 16 residues. Trimming took off 7 bases at V and 5 bases at J, with 22 bases between the two ends. CDR3 nucleotide sequence: TGTGCCAGCAATAGCAAACAGGGAAAGATTAGAGATACGCAGTATTTT. This translates into CASNSKQGKIRDTQYF.